The sequence of this TCR beta chain was determined in a study of cytomegalovirus exposure and HLA in healthy donors. Study at large: From donors who were HLA-typed, an early data release held 80 million or so unique TCRs.

In germline, CDR1 is LNHNV, CDR2 YYDKDF (reference sequence). The CDR3 has 15 residues. Trimming at V came to 7 bases and at J to 3 bases, leaving 6 bases not matched to a gene. In the PCR, 60 Vbeta and 13 Jbeta primers were used. Method: immunoSEQ multiplex PCR; TCRdb's copy keeps in-frame clones and lacks some. This sample's table reports 45,000 to 55,000 clones. The TCR comes from a woman aged 50 to 60 in good health and CMV-seropositive. Sequencing was performed on PBMCs. This rearrangement joins TRBV15 to TRBJ2-6; 7 bases align to TRBD2. CDR3 amino acids: CATKLGGVGANVLTF. The CDR3 bases are TGTGCCACCAAGCTTGGGGGGGTTGGGGCCAACGTCCTGACTTTC.